This T cell receptor (beta chain) is drawn from a study of Ad26.COV2.S vaccination and SARS-CoV-2 variants. Whole-study context: Once or twice, 56 days apart, Ad26.COV2.S was delivered intramuscularly.

V gave up 3 bases and J gave up 2 bases, with 13 bases separating them. This CDR3 has 16 amino acids. The germline CDR1 and CDR2 sequences are MDHEN and SYDVKM. Profiling relied on immunoSEQ multiplex PCR, and the TCRdb table lists in-frame clones only, not all of them. The sample shows around 450,000 clones, about nine tenths of them seen only once. Points from the study as a whole: People given the vaccine had a wider spike-specific TCR breadth than placebo recipients did.

Treatment here: about 20 received Ad26.COV2.S at low or high dose, single or two shots; several received placebo; per-sample allocation not given. All samples were drawn on day 63, counting from the first vaccine or placebo injection. The sample came from a Boston adult aged 18-55 years. A note on this clone: Its antigen is as yet unknown.

This chain uses TRBV28 with TRBJ2-2, with D maybe TRBD1 (6 bases). The starting material was peripheral blood, obtained in a trial of Ad26.COV2.S vaccine versus placebo. The source is a person between 18 and 65 years old who received the Ad26.COV2.S COVID-19 vaccine or a placebo. The CDR3 nucleotides read TGTGCCAGCAGTTTCCAAGGACAGCCAAACACCGGGGAGCTGTTTTTT. Protein product: CASSFQGQPNTGELFF.